This section outlines one T cell receptor (beta chain) sequence together with its context. The CDR3 length is 18 residues. Original methodology: Researchers report that nucleated cell counts were estimated from reference gene primer amplification. TCRdb's copy holds only in-frame clones and misses some; the assay was immunoSEQ multiplex PCR. The V and J calls and clone size come from that table; D and trimming were worked out from the DNA. This sample has roughly 330,000 clones, with around 82% found just once. This sample was included in a study of blood T cell repertoires in COVID-19. About the study: The United States, Italy and Spain were the sources of the acute and convalescent COVID-19 samples. PBMCs, B-cell-depleted T cells, or T cells were the source of the cDNA or gDNA that made up the material.

Sequenced input: peripheral blood. The receptor comes from a woman aged 50 to 65 with acute or convalescent COVID-19. The chain uses TRBV21-1 and TRBJ2-4; TRBD1, the D gene given by the table, was not confirmed from the DNA. TRBV21-1 is labeled a pseudogene. CDR3 coding DNA: TGTGCCAGCAGGGGGTGGACAGGAAACGGGTGGGGAGGCTGCATTCAGTACTTC. Its translation is CASRGWTGNGWGGCIQYF.